These 18 T cell receptor beta chains were all obtained from the same sample, sequenced in a study of shared T cell receptors in the human thymus (dated by TCRdb to the early 2020s). Library preparation was by the immunoSEQ multiplex PCR assay. Entries here come from immuneACCESS through TCRdb and include only in-frame sequences with V and J called. Some clones fail to appear in such tables; in the studies checked, an unresolved V gene covers under half of the shortfall, and the cause of the remainder is unknown. A total of under 850,000 clones appear in this sample, around 89% of them only once. The ten largest clones represent 0.0095% to 0.011% of the sample. These sequences were also reported in another study, on human thymus T cells.

The source material was thymocytes. The origin of the receptors is a boy younger than two with a congenital heart defect. Donor details come from another sample of the same person, matched by shared clones.

The V and J genes are TRBV4-1 and TRBJ2-7; 7 nucleotides agree with TRBD2. CDR1 is MGHRA, CDR2 YSYEKL, per germline. Trimming removed 0 bases from V and 7 bases from J; junction bases left unmatched: 12. The CDR3 contains 16 residues. DNA of the CDR3: TGCGCCAGCAGCCAAGATCCCGAGGGAGGGCCTGAAGAGCAGTACTTC. Translating gives CASSQDPEGGPEEQYF.

CDR3 region: CASTRRGRRYF. DNA for the CDR3: TGTGCCAGCACCAGACGAGGGAGGAGGTACTTC. The rearrangement links TRBV28 to TRBJ2-5; tentative D call: TRBD2 (6 bases). V lost 7 bases to trimming and J lost 13 bases, with 16 bases between them. CDR3 length: 11 residues. CDR1 is MDHEN, CDR2 SYDVKM, per germline.

V is TRBV29-1 and J is TRBJ2-4, with D unclear. V shed 3 bases and J shed 2 bases, with 20 bases lying between them. The CDR3 is 17 amino acids. Germline CDR1 is SQVTM and CDR2 is ANQGSEA. The CDR3 protein is CSVDFFGQPRPKNIQYF. In DNA, the CDR3 is TGCAGCGTTGACTTCTTTGGGCAGCCTCGCCCCAAAAACATTCAGTACTTC. The whole variable domain, remainder taken from reference TRBV29-1 and TRBJ2-4, is SAVISQKPSRDICQRGTSLTIQCQVDSQVTMMFWYRQQPGQSLTLIATANQGSEATYESGFVIDKFPISRPNLTFSTLTVSNMSPEDSSIYLCSVDFFGQPRPKNIQYFGAGTRLSVL.

This rearrangement joins TRBV5-4 to TRBJ2-1, with D tentatively TRBD2 (6 bases). Germline CDR1 SGHNT, CDR2 YYREEE (reference sequence). V gave up 2 bases and J gave up 1 base, with 16 bases separating them. The CDR3 is 17 residues long. The CDR3 loop is CASSFSLAIESYNEQFF. CDR3 sequence (DNA): TGTGCCAGCAGCTTTAGTCTAGCGATCGAGTCCTACAATGAGCAGTTCTTC.

The chain recombines TRBV4-1 with TRBJ1-5; TRBD1 might be the D (5 bases). The CDR3 runs to 16 residues. Trimming removed 0 bases from V and 0 bases from J, with 9 bases in between. In germline, CDR1 is MGHRA, CDR2 YSYEKL. The CDR3 nucleotides are TGCGCCAGCAGCCAAGAAGGAGGGGATAGCAATCAGCCCCAGCATTTT. This gives the protein CASSQEGGDSNQPQHF.

The chain uses TRBV5-4 and TRBJ2-7; weak D call: TRBD1 (8 bases). Looked up from germline, CDR1 is SGHNT and CDR2 is YYREEE (reference sequence). This CDR3 comprises 17 residues. Trimming pared 3 bases from V and 3 bases from J, leaving 22 bases between. The CDR3 loop is CASSSHDRGGKLYEQYF. The CDR3 region has the DNA TGTGCCAGCAGCTCCCACGACAGGGGAGGGAAACTCTACGAGCAGTACTTC.

The chain employs TRBV13 and TRBJ2-2; 8 bases map to TRBD1. The germline V gene encodes CDR1 PRHDT and CDR2 FYEKMQ (reference sequence). The V segment lost 5 bases and the J segment 0 bases; nucleotides outside the gene matches: 8. The CDR3 spans 17 residues. CDR3 sequence reads: CASSQVPGQANTGELFF. Written as DNA, the CDR3 is TGTGCCAGCAGCCAGGTACCGGGACAGGCGAACACCGGGGAGCTGTTTTTT.

The V call is TRBV11-2, the J call TRBJ2-1; 11 nucleotides agree with TRBD2. CDR3 length: 17 residues. The junction had 6 bases not matched to a gene; V was cut back by 5 bases and J by 0 bases. Germline lookup yields CDR1 SGHAT and CDR2 FQNNGV. The CDR3 DNA follows: TGTGCCAGCAGCCTCGAGACTAGCGGGACCTCCTACAATGAGCAGTTCTTC. This gives the protein CASSLETSGTSYNEQFF.

The rearrangement joins TRBV9 to TRBJ1-5; maybe TRBD1 (6 bases). Germline V CDR1 and CDR2: SGDLS, YYNGEE. This CDR3 is built from 14 residues. Trimming took 3 bases from V and 3 from J, leaving 10 bases between them. This CDR3 reads CASSAGQNNQPQHF. As DNA, the CDR3 is TGTGCCAGCAGCGCAGGACAGAACAATCAGCCCCAGCATTTT.

The rearrangement uses TRBV5-5 and TRBJ1-2; TRBD1 might be the D (6 bases). Germline V gene data show CDR1 as SGHKS and CDR2 as YYEKEE (reference sequence). V was trimmed by 0 bases and J by 8 bases, leaving 23 bases between them. This CDR3 is built from 17 residues. The DNA for the CDR3 is TGTGCCAGCAGCTTGGCCAAGGACGGACAGAAGGAGAAAGGCTACACCTTC. Protein sequence: CASSLAKDGQKEKGYTF.

The chain links TRBV6-5 to TRBJ1-2; TRBD1 might be the D (6 bases). The germline V and J ends were trimmed by 6 bases and 0 bases, with 11 bases remaining between them. The CDR3 consists of 14 residues. Per germline, CDR1 MNHEY and CDR2 SVGAGI. The CDR3 DNA is TGTGCCAGCAGCCTACAGGGAGCTAACTATGGCTACACCTTC. Its translation: CASSLQGANYGYTF.

The chain is built from TRBV11-2 and TRBJ2-1; D may be TRBD2 (5 bases). Trimming shortened V by 1 base and J by 0 bases, and 7 bases separated the two germline ends. Germline loops: CDR1 SGHAT, CDR2 FQNNGV. The length of the CDR3 is 15 residues. CDR3 DNA: TGTGCCAGCAGCTTAGGACTATACTCCTACAATGAGCAGTTCTTC. Translation: CASSLGLYSYNEQFF.

V gene TRBV9 combines with J gene TRBJ2-5, with 9 bases that match TRBD1. Unmatched junction bases numbered 7, after V lost 2 bases and J lost 5 bases. CDR3 length equals 15 residues. Germline V gene data show CDR1 as SGDLS and CDR2 as YYNGEE. In DNA, the CDR3 is TGTGCCAGCAGCGTTGCGGGACAGGGTTGGGAGACCCAGTACTTC. It specifies CASSVAGQGWETQYF. The full variable domain, completed using reference TRBV9 and TRBJ2-5, is DSGVTQTPKHLITATGQRVTLRCSPRSGDLSVYWYQQSLDQGLQFLIQYYNGEERAKGNILERFSAQQFPDLHSELNLSSLELGDSALYFCASSVAGQGWETQYFGPGTRLLVL.

The chain recombines TRBV9 with TRBJ2-1, with 9 bases lining up with TRBD2. The trim removed 4 bases at V and 5 bases at J, leaving 16 bases unmatched. Germline V CDR1 and CDR2: SGDLS, YYNGEE. CDR3 length equals 18 residues. DNA for the CDR3: TGTGCCAGCAGCAGGCTAGCGGGGACCTCCTTGGGTCACAATGAGCAGTTCTTC. Protein sequence: CASSRLAGTSLGHNEQFF.

DNA for the CDR3: TGCGCCAGCAGACCTAAATCCCCCCGGGACTCCAGCACAGATACGCAGTATTTT. Residues: CASRPKSPRDSSTDTQYF. The gene calls are TRBV5-1 and TRBJ2-3; tentatively, D is TRBD2 (6 bases). Between the trimmed V and J ends, which lost 5 bases and 0 bases, there was a span of 22 bases. There are 18 residues in the CDR3. CDR1 is SGHRS, CDR2 YFSETQ, per germline. The full variable domain, completed using reference TRBV5-1 and TRBJ2-3, is KAGVTQTPRYLIKTRGQQVTLSCSPISGHRSVSWYQQTPGQGLQFLFEYFSETQRNKGNFPGRFSGRQFSNSRSEMNVSTLELGDSALYLCASRPKSPRDSSTDTQYFGPGTRLTVL.

The chain recombines TRBV6-5 with TRBJ2-6; D remains ambiguous. The CDR3 length is 15 residues. V lost 0 bases and J lost 1, with 4 bases in between. Germline V lookup: CDR1 MNHEY, CDR2 SVGAGI. The CDR3 reads CASSYSPSGANVLTF. As DNA, the CDR3 is TGTGCCAGCAGTTACTCTCCTTCTGGGGCCAACGTCCTGACTTTC.

The V gene is TRBV28, the J gene TRBJ2-3, with D possibly matching TRBD2 (6 bases). The CDR3 loop spans 12 amino acids. The germline gives CDR1 MDHEN, CDR2 SYDVKM. Trimming took off 11 bases at V and 5 bases at J, with 14 bases between the two ends. The CDR3 sequence is CASGRGRDTQYF. For the CDR3, the DNA is TGTGCCTCCGGGCGGGGCAGAGATACGCAGTATTTT.

The chain joins TRBV5-1 to TRBJ2-3; TRBD2 matches at 7 bases. With 0 bases clipped from V and 4 bases from J, the junction kept 14 bases outside the gene matches. The germline V gene has CDR1 SGHRS and CDR2 YFSETQ. The CDR3 sequence is 18 residues long. For the CDR3, the DNA is TGCGCCAGCAGCTTGGTTCAGTCTCGCGGGAGCAGGGCAGATACGCAGTATTTT. Its protein product is CASSLVQSRGSRADTQYF. Full variable domain (remainder filled in from reference TRBV5-1 and TRBJ2-3): KAGVTQTPRYLIKTRGQQVTLSCSPISGHRSVSWYQQTPGQGLQFLFEYFSETQRNKGNFPGRFSGRQFSNSRSEMNVSTLELGDSALYLCASSLVQSRGSRADTQYFGPGTRLTVL.